This T cell receptor beta chain is from a study of T cells in localized non-small cell lung cancer (dated by TCRdb to 2020 to 2021). Some background on the complete study: The study examined T cell repertoires in under 300 patients with early-stage NSCLC and compared tumors with uninvolved tumor-adjacent lungs. The cohort comprised around 250 treatment-naïve NSCLC patients with resected, localized lung tumors. A mean age of 66.3 years was recorded for the NSCLC patients, of whom under 150 were male and more than 85 were female. What the authors observed across the whole study: Of the top 100 tumor clones, a median of roughly 56 were detected in paired uninvolved adjacent lung; under 35 were also among that lung's top 100. Because multi-region sequencing of the tumors was not done, intratumor heterogeneity could not be ruled out. Higher blood T cell density associated with longer overall survival, while higher adjacent-lung clonality associated with shorter survival. Because of the exploratory design, TCR variables were selected using unadjusted p-values without false-discovery rate correction. Uninvolved tumor-adjacent lung showed the highest T cell clonality, higher than tumor, which suggests more focused antigenic responses in the uninvolved tumor-adjacent lung.

This clone was seen once. The antigen it binds to is not known. No quality values exist for individual bases; no much larger clone is one base distant. In the germline V gene, CDR1 corresponds to ENHRY and CDR2 to SYGVKD. Inclusive of the bounding cysteine and phenylalanine, the CDR3 is 15 residues long. Only CDR3 DNA is held: 45 bases, read in frame from base 1. At the junction V is shortened by 3 bases and J by 2 bases; bases outside the gene matches: 4. At diagnosis, peripheral blood, uninvolved tumor-adjacent lung and tumor were collected and stored as a combination of fresh-frozen and FFPE material. For TCR repertoire profiling, blood samples were analyzed as peripheral blood mononuclear cells. TCR beta CDR3 regions were sequenced from DNA using the immunoSEQ Assay. In the original analysis: To compute T cell density, TCR beta template counts were normalized to usable DNA, which was estimated by amplifying housekeeping genes. Using the preseqR package, richness was estimated by extrapolating to 120,000 templates for tissue samples and 400,000 templates for PBMC samples. Clonality was defined as one minus Pielou's evenness. Tissue-enriched TCRs were identified by differential abundance testing using productive amino-acid clonotypes, minimum total count 5 and alpha 0.1. The Jaccard Index and the Morisita Overlap Index were used to measure repertoire overlap between compartments. GLIPH grouped TCR beta CDR3s together with public tetramer-defined viral CDR3s, and a viral motif had to include at least three viral sequences and also show V-gene enrichment. The clones in this table, taken by TCRdb from immuneACCESS, are in-frame only. Not every clone is retained; where verified, under half of the shortfall comes from an unresolved V gene, and the cause of the rest is unknown. That table supplies the V and J calls and clone size; D and trimming were determined from the DNA. In this sample the table shows about 55,000 clones, approximately 80% of which occur a single time. The ten largest clones represent 17% of the sample.

The receptor chain draws on TRBV10-3 and TRBJ2-7, with 10 bases matching TRBD1. The sample consisted of peripheral blood mononuclear cells, taken before any cancer treatment. The TCR was taken from a man aged 40-75 years with stage III lung adenocarcinoma. In nucleotide form, the sequence is TGTGCCATCAGTGACCCCGGGACAGGGGCCTACGAGCAGTACTTC. Its translation is CAISDPGTGAYEQYF.